The following is a T cell receptor (beta chain) sequence with its context. This sample was included in a study of T-cell memory formation after mild COVID-19. Deletions cut 0 bases from V and 1 base from J, with 2 bases between. The germline V gene encodes CDR1 SQVTM and CDR2 ANQGSEA. This CDR3 has 12 residues. TCRdb fed the 5' RACE reads into MiXCR, producing one record per CDR3 protein. The data show 150,000 to 200,000 distinct CDR3 sequences, 14% seen once. The V gene is TRBV29-1, the J gene TRBJ2-3; D is unclear. The clonotype comes from an adult woman who had mild COVID-19 (a few samples of this study predate the infection). Cell type and time point are not known. The sample was PBMCs or a T cell subset sorted from them (not recorded which). The CDR3 DNA is TGCAGCGTTGAAGATGGCACAGATACGCAGTATTTT. This codes for CSVEDGTDTQYF.